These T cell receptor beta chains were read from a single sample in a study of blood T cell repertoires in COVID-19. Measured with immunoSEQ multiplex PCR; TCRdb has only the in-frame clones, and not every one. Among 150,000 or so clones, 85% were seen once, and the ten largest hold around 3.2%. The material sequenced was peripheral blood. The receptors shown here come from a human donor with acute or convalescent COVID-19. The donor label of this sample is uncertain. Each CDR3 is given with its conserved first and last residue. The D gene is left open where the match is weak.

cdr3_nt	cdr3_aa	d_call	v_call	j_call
TGTGCCAGCAGCGTAGATGGCGGACAGGGGAATCAGCCCCAGCATTTT	CASSVDGGQGNQPQHF	TRBD1	TRBV9	TRBJ1-5
TGTGCCAGCAGCTTACGACAGGGAATCAATCAGCCCCAGCATTTT	CASSLRQGINQPQHF	TRBD1	TRBV5-6	TRBJ1-5
TGTGCCAGCAGTTCTTCCGGGACAGGGAATGGAAAACTGTTTTTT	CASSSSGTGNGKLFF	TRBD1	TRBV27	TRBJ1-4
TGTGCCTGGAAACCACGGGGGTATAATTCACCCCTCCACTTT	CAWKPRGYNSPLHF	-	TRBV30	TRBJ1-6
TGTGCCAGCAGCCAAGGGGGGACTACCATTTACGAGCAGTACTTC	CASSQGGTTIYEQYF	TRBD2	TRBV3-1/TRBV3-2	TRBJ2-7
TGTGCCAGCAGCTTAGAACCGCGGGGGTCCTACGAGCAGTACTTC	CASSLEPRGSYEQYF	TRBD2	TRBV11-3	TRBJ2-7
TGTGCCAGCAGCCCAATGACAGGGATTAGCTCTGGGGCCAACGTCCTGACTTTC	CASSPMTGISSGANVLTF	TRBD1	TRBV5-4	TRBJ2-6
TGCAGTGCTAGTCCAGTCAACACTGAAGCTTTCTTT	CSASPVNTEAFF	-	TRBV20-1	TRBJ1-1
TGTGCCAGCAGCGGGGACTTCACAGGAAGCTGGGCTTTCTTT	CASSGDFTGSWAFF	-	TRBV2	TRBJ1-1
TGTGCCAGCAGTGGCCCGAAGAGGGACACTGAAGCTTTCTTT	CASSGPKRDTEAFF	-	TRBV2	TRBJ1-1
TGTGCCAGCAGTTACCGGCGACAGGGAGATTATCAGCCCCAGCATTTT	CASSYRRQGDYQPQHF	TRBD1	TRBV6-2/TRBV6-3	TRBJ1-5
TGTGCCAGCAGCCCCTGGACAGGGAGCTCCTACAATGAGCAGTTCTTC	CASSPWTGSSYNEQFF	TRBD1	TRBV11-3	TRBJ2-1
TGCGCCAGCAGTCAATCGGAGACAGGTCTTCTCCGTTACTACAATGAGCAGTTCTTC	CASSQSETGLLRYYNEQFF	-	TRBV23-1	TRBJ2-1
TGTGCCTGGACGTCGGGGGTGAACACTGAAGCTTTCTTT	CAWTSGVNTEAFF	-	TRBV30	TRBJ1-1